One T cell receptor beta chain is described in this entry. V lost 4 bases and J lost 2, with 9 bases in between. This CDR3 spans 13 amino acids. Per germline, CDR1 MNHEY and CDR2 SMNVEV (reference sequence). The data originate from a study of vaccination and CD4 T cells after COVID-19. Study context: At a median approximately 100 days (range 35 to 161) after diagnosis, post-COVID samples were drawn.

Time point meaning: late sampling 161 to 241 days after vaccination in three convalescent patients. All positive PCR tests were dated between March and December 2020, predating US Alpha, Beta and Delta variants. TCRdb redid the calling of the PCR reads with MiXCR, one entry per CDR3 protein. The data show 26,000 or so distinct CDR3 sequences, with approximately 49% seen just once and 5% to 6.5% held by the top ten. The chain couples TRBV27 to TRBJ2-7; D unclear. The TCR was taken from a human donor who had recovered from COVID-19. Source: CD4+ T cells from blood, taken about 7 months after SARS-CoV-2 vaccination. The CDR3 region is CASSSTITYEQYF. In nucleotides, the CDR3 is TGTGCCAGCAGTTCAACCATTACCTACGAGCAGTACTTC.